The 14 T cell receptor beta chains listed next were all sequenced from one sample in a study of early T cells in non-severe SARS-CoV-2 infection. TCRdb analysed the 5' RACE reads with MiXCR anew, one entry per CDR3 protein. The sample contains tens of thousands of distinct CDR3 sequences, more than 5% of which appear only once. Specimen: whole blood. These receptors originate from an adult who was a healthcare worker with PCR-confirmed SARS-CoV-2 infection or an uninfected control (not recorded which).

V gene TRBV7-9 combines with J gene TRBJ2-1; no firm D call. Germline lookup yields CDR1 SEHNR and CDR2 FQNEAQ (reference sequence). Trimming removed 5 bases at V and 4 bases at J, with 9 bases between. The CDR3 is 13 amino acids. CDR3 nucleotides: TGTGCCAGCAGCCTCCGTAATTACAATGAGCAGTTCTTC. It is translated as CASSLRNYNEQFF.

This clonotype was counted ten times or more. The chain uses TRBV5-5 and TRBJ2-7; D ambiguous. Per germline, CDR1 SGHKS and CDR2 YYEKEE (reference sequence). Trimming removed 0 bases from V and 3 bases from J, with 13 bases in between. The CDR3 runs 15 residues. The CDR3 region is CASSLAGSSFYEQYF. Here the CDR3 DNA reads TGTGCCAGCAGCTTGGCCGGGTCTTCTTTCTACGAGCAGTACTTC.

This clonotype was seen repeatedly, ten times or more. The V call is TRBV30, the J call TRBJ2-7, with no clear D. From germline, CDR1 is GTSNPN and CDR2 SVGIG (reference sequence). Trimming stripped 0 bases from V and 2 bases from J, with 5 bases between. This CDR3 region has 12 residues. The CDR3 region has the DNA TGTGCCTGGAGTGTAGTCGCCTACGAGCAGTACTTC. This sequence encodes CAWSVVAYEQYF.

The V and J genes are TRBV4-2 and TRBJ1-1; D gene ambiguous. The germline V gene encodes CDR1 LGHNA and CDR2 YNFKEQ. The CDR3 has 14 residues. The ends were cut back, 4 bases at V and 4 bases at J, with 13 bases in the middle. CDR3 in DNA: TGTGCCAGCAGCCGTGGAGGCGCGCGCACTGAAGCTTTCTTT. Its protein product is CASSRGGARTEAFF.

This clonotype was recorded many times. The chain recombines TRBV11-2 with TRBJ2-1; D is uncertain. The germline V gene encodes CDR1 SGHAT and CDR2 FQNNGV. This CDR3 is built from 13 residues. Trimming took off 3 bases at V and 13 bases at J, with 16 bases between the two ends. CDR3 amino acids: CASSFWVALNQFF. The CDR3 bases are TGTGCCAGCAGCTTTTGGGTAGCCCTAAACCAGTTCTTC.

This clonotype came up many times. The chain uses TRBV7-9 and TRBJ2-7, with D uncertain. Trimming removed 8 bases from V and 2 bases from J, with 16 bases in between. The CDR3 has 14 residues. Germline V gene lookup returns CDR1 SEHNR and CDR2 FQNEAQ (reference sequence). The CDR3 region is CASAEGFHTYEQYF. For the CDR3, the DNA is TGTGCCAGCGCCGAAGGGTTCCATACCTACGAGCAGTACTTC.

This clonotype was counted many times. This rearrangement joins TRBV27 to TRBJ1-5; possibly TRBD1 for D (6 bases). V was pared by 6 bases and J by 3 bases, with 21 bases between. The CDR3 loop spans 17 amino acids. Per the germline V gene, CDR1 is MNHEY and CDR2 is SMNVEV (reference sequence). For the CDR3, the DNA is TGTGCCAGCAGGTATACGATAGGCAGGGGCAACAATCAGCCCCAGCATTTT. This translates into CASRYTIGRGNNQPQHF.

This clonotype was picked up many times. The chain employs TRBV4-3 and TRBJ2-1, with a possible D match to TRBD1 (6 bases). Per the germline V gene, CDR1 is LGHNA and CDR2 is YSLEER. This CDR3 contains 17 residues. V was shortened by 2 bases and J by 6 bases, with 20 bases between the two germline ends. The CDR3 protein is CASSQLFAGTRGNEQFF. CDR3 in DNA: TGCGCCAGCAGCCAACTCTTCGCCGGGACAAGGGGCAATGAGCAGTTCTTC.

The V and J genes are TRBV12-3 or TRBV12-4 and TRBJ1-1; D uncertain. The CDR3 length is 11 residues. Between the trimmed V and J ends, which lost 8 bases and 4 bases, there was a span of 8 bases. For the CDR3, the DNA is TGTGCCAGCGATAGAAGCACTGAAGCTTTCTTT. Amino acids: CASDRSTEAFF.

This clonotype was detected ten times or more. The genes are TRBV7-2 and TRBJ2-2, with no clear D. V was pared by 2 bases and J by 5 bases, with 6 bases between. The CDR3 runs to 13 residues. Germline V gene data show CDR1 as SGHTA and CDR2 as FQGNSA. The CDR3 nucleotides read TGTGCCAGCAGCTTACAAGGGACCGGGGAGCTGTTTTTT. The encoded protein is CASSLQGTGELFF.

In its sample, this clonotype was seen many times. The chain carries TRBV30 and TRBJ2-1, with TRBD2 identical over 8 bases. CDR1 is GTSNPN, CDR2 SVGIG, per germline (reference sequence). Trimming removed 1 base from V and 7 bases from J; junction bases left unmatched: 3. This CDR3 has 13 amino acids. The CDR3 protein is CAWSGTSSNEQFF. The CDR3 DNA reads TGTGCCTGGAGTGGGACTAGCTCGAATGAGCAGTTCTTC.

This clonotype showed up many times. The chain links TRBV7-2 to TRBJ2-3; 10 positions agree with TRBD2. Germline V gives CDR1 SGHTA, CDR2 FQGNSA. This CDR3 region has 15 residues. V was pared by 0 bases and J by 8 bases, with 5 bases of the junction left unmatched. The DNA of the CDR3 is TGTGCCAGCAGCTTAGCCCCTCGGACTAGCGGTACGCAGTATTTT. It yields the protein CASSLAPRTSGTQYF.

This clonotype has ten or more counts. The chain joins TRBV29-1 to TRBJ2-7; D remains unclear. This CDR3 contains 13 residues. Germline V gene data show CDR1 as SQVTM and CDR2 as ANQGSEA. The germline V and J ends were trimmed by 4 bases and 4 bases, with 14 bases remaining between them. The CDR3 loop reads CSVAHRSGYEQYF. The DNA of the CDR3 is TGCAGCGTTGCACATCGATCCGGGTACGAGCAGTACTTC.

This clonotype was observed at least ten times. The CDR3 DNA reads as TGTGCCAGCTCCCAAACAGGGGGGTCCTCCTACGAGCAGTACTTC. Its translation: CASSQTGGSSYEQYF. The chain combines TRBV18 with TRBJ2-7; TRBD1 matches at 8 bases. Trimming took 6 bases from V and 0 from J; bases not matched to a gene: 7. Germline V gene sequence: CDR1 KGHSH, CDR2 LQKENI. The CDR3 length is 15 residues.